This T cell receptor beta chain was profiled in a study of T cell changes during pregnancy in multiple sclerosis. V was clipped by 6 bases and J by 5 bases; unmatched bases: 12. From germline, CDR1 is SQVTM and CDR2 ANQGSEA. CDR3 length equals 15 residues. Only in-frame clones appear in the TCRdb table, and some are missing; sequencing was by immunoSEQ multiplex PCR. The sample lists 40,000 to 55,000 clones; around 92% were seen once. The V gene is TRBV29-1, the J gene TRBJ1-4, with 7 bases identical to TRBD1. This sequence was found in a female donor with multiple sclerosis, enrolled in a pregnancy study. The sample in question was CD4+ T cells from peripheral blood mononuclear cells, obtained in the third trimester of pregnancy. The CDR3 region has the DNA TGCAGCGTCTCCTTGGTAGGACAGGTCAATGAAAAACTGTTTTTT. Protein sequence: CSVSLVGQVNEKLFF.